One T cell receptor (beta chain) is described in this entry. No antigen is known for it. No qualities accompany the bases; no much larger clone lies one base away. CDR1 and CDR2, per the germline V gene (reference sequence), are MNHNY and SVGAGI. The CDR3 starts with the cysteine, ends with the phenylalanine, and has 13 residues. The entry retains the CDR3 DNA only, 39 bases that are in frame from base 1. V loses 5 bases, J loses 5 bases, and the germline ends lie 12 bases apart. TCRbeta CDR3 regions were amplified from genomic DNA by means of the immunoSEQ Assay, a bias-controlled multiplex PCR. The published analysis was carried out like this. The number of nucleated cells in each sample was estimated by amplification of reference gene primers within the assay. Sequence reads were collapsed and filtered to measure the absolute abundance of every unique TCRbeta CDR3 rearrangement. For each sample, productive Simpson clonality was calculated as the square root of Simpson's diversity index across productive rearrangements. Entries here come from immuneACCESS through TCRdb and include only in-frame sequences with V and J called. Some clones fail to appear in such tables; in the studies checked, an unresolved V gene covers under half of the shortfall, and the cause of the remainder is unknown. For V, J and clone size, that table is used; D and trimming come from the DNA. The sample data list 85,000 to 130,000 clones, and roughly 86% of these were observed just once. The ten largest account for about 6.5% of the sample.

This specimen comes from a study of blood T cell repertoires in COVID-19 (TCRdb year 2020). A note on the overall study: Collaborator samples came from the United States, Italy and Spain and covered acute and convalescent phases of COVID-19. The prospective study material was composed of cDNA or gDNA derived from T cells, B-cell-depleted T cells, or PBMCs. Subjects who had been exposed to COVID-19, were actively infected with it, or had recovered from it provided the deeply sampled blood TCRbeta repertoires that made up the dataset. A freely available public database, intended as a resource for researchers studying the immune response to SARS-CoV-2, is where the repertoires were released. The samples were drawn from two sources: the first 160 participants of the ongoing ImmuneRACE study, and some 1,300 subjects contributed by 6 global collaborators. Sample metadata almost always included a de-identified subject ID, COVID-19 status, age in years and sex. Where available, HLA class I and class II types were taken from metadata supplied by the sample provider and were not determined by assay-based typing.

The collaborating institutions used their own protocols to collect whole blood in K2EDTA tubes. For TCRbeta analysis, collaborators shipped samples in one of three forms: frozen whole blood, isolated PBMCs, or DNA extracted from either of those sample types. Findings and caveats that apply to the study as a whole: The quantity of clinical and demographic metadata differed by source and by participant and was supplied without curation.

This sequence was found in an older woman with acute or convalescent COVID-19. The rearranged segments are TRBV6-6 and TRBJ1-2, and perhaps TRBD1 as D gene, on 6 matching bases. The source material was peripheral blood. The CDR3 region reads CASSLTGGYGYTF. The nucleotide sequence reads as follows: TGTGCCAGCAGTCTGACAGGTGGATATGGCTACACCTTC.